These T cell receptor beta chains were read from a single sample in a study of blood T cell repertoires in COVID-19. The repertoire was sequenced with immunoSEQ multiplex PCR; TCRdb's copy has only in-frame clones and lacks some. The repertoire consists of 300,000 to 400,000 clones, with approximately 88% occurring once and the leading ten covering more than 3%. Sequencing was carried out using peripheral blood. All receptors derive from a woman aged 45-60 years with active or convalescent COVID-19. CDR3s include the opening cysteine and the closing phenylalanine or tryptophan. A D gene is named only where the DNA matches it firmly. A row's size may be missing; if present it is once, few, many or a size class.

cdr3_nt: TGCGCCAGCAGCCAAGAGGACAGCCGCAATCAGCCCCAGCATTTT; cdr3_aa: CASSQEDSRNQPQHF; clone_size: NA; v_call: TRBV4-1; d_call: NA; j_call: TRBJ1-5
cdr3_nt: TGCGCCAGCAGCCAAACAGGGGACTATGGCTACACCTTC; cdr3_aa: CASSQTGDYGYTF; clone_size: NA; v_call: TRBV5-1; d_call: TRBD1; j_call: TRBJ1-2
cdr3_nt: TGTGCCAGCTCACCGACAGGGTACCCCTACGAGCAGTACTTC; cdr3_aa: CASSPTGYPYEQYF; clone_size: NA; v_call: TRBV18; d_call: TRBD1; j_call: TRBJ2-7
cdr3_nt: TGTGCCAGCAGTTCCTTTCTAGCCTCGACCTACGAGCAGTACTTC; cdr3_aa: CASSSFLASTYEQYF; clone_size: NA; v_call: TRBV6-2/TRBV6-3; d_call: NA; j_call: TRBJ2-7
cdr3_nt: TGTGCCAGCAGCTTATTGGCAGGGAGGGGCACAGATACGCAGTATTTT; cdr3_aa: CASSLLAGRGTDTQYF; clone_size: NA; v_call: TRBV7-8; d_call: TRBD2; j_call: TRBJ2-3
cdr3_nt: TGTGCCAGCAGCCGCGGGATTAGCAATCAGCCCCAGCATTTT; cdr3_aa: CASSRGISNQPQHF; clone_size: NA; v_call: TRBV2; d_call: NA; j_call: TRBJ1-5
cdr3_nt: TGTGCCAGCAGCCAGACGACACTCTCTGGAAACACCATATATTTT; cdr3_aa: CASSQTTLSGNTIYF; clone_size: NA; v_call: TRBV3-1/TRBV3-2; d_call: NA; j_call: TRBJ1-3
cdr3_nt: TGTGCCAGCAGCTCCCCGGGACAGGGGAGCGAAGATACGCAGTATTTT; cdr3_aa: CASSSPGQGSEDTQYF; clone_size: NA; v_call: TRBV9; d_call: TRBD1; j_call: TRBJ2-3
cdr3_nt: TGTGCCAGTAGTATAGGTAACTCTGGGGCCAACGTCCTGACTTTC; cdr3_aa: CASSIGNSGANVLTF; clone_size: once; v_call: TRBV19; d_call: NA; j_call: TRBJ2-6
cdr3_nt: TGCGCCAGCAGCTTGGGTCCTAGCGGCTACGAGCAGTACTTC; cdr3_aa: CASSLGPSGYEQYF; clone_size: NA; v_call: TRBV5-1; d_call: TRBD2; j_call: TRBJ2-7
cdr3_nt: TGTGCCACCAGCAGGGACATGAACACTGAAGCTTTCTTT; cdr3_aa: CATSRDMNTEAFF; clone_size: NA; v_call: TRBV15; d_call: NA; j_call: TRBJ1-1
cdr3_nt: TGTGCCAGCAGCCAAGCACTAGGATCCTACAATGAGCAGTTCTTC; cdr3_aa: CASSQALGSYNEQFF; clone_size: NA; v_call: TRBV4-2; d_call: NA; j_call: TRBJ2-1
cdr3_nt: TGTGCCTGGGCCGGGACTGTTAATTCACCCCTCCACTTT; cdr3_aa: CAWAGTVNSPLHF; clone_size: NA; v_call: TRBV30; d_call: NA; j_call: TRBJ1-6
cdr3_nt: TGTGCCAGCAGCTTAATGCAGGGAAACATTCAGTACTTC; cdr3_aa: CASSLMQGNIQYF; clone_size: NA; v_call: TRBV7-2; d_call: NA; j_call: TRBJ2-4
cdr3_nt: TGTGCCAGCAGCCTACTAGCGGGAGGGCCCGGTGAGCAGTTCTTC; cdr3_aa: CASSLLAGGPGEQFF; clone_size: NA; v_call: TRBV11-2; d_call: TRBD2; j_call: TRBJ2-1
cdr3_nt: TGTGCCACCAGCAGCGGACAGGGGGTTTACGAGCAGTACTTC; cdr3_aa: CATSSGQGVYEQYF; clone_size: NA; v_call: TRBV15; d_call: TRBD1; j_call: TRBJ2-7
cdr3_nt: TGTGCCACCAGGGCAGGGAAGGCTTCACCCCTCCACTTT; cdr3_aa: CATRAGKASPLHF; clone_size: NA; v_call: TRBV15; d_call: NA; j_call: TRBJ1-6
cdr3_nt: TGTGCCAGCAGCTTACCCGCGGGAAATGAGCAGTTCTTC; cdr3_aa: CASSLPAGNEQFF; clone_size: NA; v_call: TRBV28; d_call: NA; j_call: TRBJ2-1
cdr3_nt: TGCGCCAGCAGCACAAACCGGGACAGGGATGAGACCCAGTACTTC; cdr3_aa: CASSTNRDRDETQYF; clone_size: NA; v_call: TRBV4-1; d_call: TRBD1; j_call: TRBJ2-5
cdr3_nt: TGTGCCAGCAGTCAGATATACACTGAAGCTTTCTTT; cdr3_aa: CASSQIYTEAFF; clone_size: NA; v_call: TRBV6-2/TRBV6-3; d_call: NA; j_call: TRBJ1-1